This TCR beta chain was captured by sequencing in a study of shared clonotypes between healthy human individuals. Looking at the study overall: Per donor, three plates held CD4 naive cells, three held CD4 memory, two held CD8 naive and one held CD8 memory.

The ends were cut back, 6 bases at V and 3 bases at J, with 11 bases in the middle. Germline V gene lookup returns CDR1 SGHAT and CDR2 FQNNGV. The CDR3 loop spans 13 amino acids. Findings of the study overall: Blood was the only sampled material, and tissue repertoires likely differ.

The assay was immunoSEQ multiplex PCR, and TCRdb's table has in-frame clones only and misses some. The table has around 750,000 clones, roughly 70% seen once. This clone was seen a few times. The antigen remains undetermined. The clonotype comes from a woman in her 30s in good health. The sequencing input was memory CD4+ T cells sorted from blood. Subset denoted: CD45RA-negative fraction. V and J are TRBV11-2 and TRBJ1-1; D is perhaps TRBD1 (6 bases). The CDR3 is CASRRQADTEAFF. For the CDR3, the DNA is TGTGCCAGCAGGCGACAGGCTGACACTGAAGCTTTCTTT.